The rows below give T cell receptor beta chains drawn from one sample of a study of cytomegalovirus exposure and HLA in healthy donors. Using immunoSEQ multiplex PCR, the repertoire was profiled, and TCRdb retains in-frame clones only, with some absent. This table holds around 120,000 clones, 80% found once. The sequencing sample was made of PBMCs. The receptors originated from a female donor in good health and CMV-seropositive. Each CDR3 is given with its conserved first and last residue. The D gene is left open where the match is weak. Rows give clone size only sometimes, using once, few, many, or a class for an expanded clone.

d_call | j_call | clone_size | v_call | cdr3_nt | cdr3_aa
NA | TRBJ2-1 | NA | TRBV11-2 | TGTGCCAGCAGCTTAGGCTATTACAATGAGCAGTTCTTC | CASSLGYYNEQFF
TRBD1 | TRBJ2-5 | NA | TRBV25-1 | TGTGCCAGCAGTGAGCCCGGGACAGGGCCTTTCCAAGAGACCCAGTACTTC | CASSEPGTGPFQETQYF
TRBD2 | TRBJ2-1 | NA | TRBV30 | TGTGCCTGGAGGGGACTAGCGGGGGTAAGTGAGCAGTTCTTC | CAWRGLAGVSEQFF
TRBD2 | TRBJ2-1 | NA | TRBV9 | TGTGCCAGCAGCGTAGCTGGTCTAGCGGGGGTGAGCTCCTACAATGAGCAGTTCTTC | CASSVAGLAGVSSYNEQFF
TRBD2 | TRBJ2-1 | few | TRBV19 | TGTGCCAGTAGTTCGCGGGGGGGAAGCTCCTACAATGAGCAGTTCTTC | CASSSRGGSSYNEQFF
TRBD2 | TRBJ2-1 | NA | TRBV4-2 | TGTGCCAGCAGCCAAGACGGGGCAGCGGGGCTCCCCGCAGGTGAGCAGTTCTTC | CASSQDGAAGLPAGEQFF
TRBD1 | TRBJ2-7 | NA | TRBV30 | TGTGCCTGGGAATCGAAGGACAGGGGGCGCGAGCAGTACTTC | CAWESKDRGREQYF
NA | TRBJ1-5 | NA | TRBV21-1 | TGTGCCAGCAGCAAAACTCCAGCGGGTAGCAATCAGCCCCAGCATTTT | CASSKTPAGSNQPQHF
NA | TRBJ2-3 | NA | TRBV19 | TGTGCCAGTAGTCTCCGGGAAAATACGCAGTATTTT | CASSLRENTQYF
TRBD1 | TRBJ1-2 | NA | TRBV5-6 | TGTGCCAGCAGCTTAGACAGGGTACGCTTCTACACCTTC | CASSLDRVRFYTF
NA | TRBJ2-1 | NA | TRBV7-3 | TGTGCCAGCAGCTTAGGGCAGGGGGGAAACAATGAGCAGTTCTTC | CASSLGQGGNNEQFF
TRBD1 | TRBJ1-1 | NA | TRBV4-1 | TGCGCCAGCAGCCACCCTGGCGGGACAGGGGGTACTGAAGCTTTCTTT | CASSHPGGTGGTEAFF
TRBD2 | TRBJ2-7 | NA | TRBV6-1 | TGTGCCAGCAGTGCTCGACTAGCGGGGGGATCCTACGAGCAGTACTTC | CASSARLAGGSYEQYF
NA | TRBJ2-7 | NA | TRBV9 | TGTGCCAGCAGCGGCGACAGTTACGAGCAGTACTTC | CASSGDSYEQYF
TRBD1 | TRBJ2-7 | few | TRBV7-9 | TGTGCCAGCAGCTCCGACAGGGAAAGCCACGAGCAGTACTTC | CASSSDRESHEQYF
NA | TRBJ1-2 | NA | TRBV6-1 | TGTGCCAGCATTATACGACGGGGGGCTGGCTATGGCTACACCTTC | CASIIRRGAGYGYTF
TRBD2 | TRBJ2-5 | once | TRBV10-3 | TGTGCCATCGCCCGGGGGGGCCCCGAGACCCAGTACTTC | CAIARGGPETQYF
TRBD1 | TRBJ1-2 | NA | TRBV5-1 | TGCGCCAGCAGCAGATACGACAGGGAACGTGGCTACACCTTC | CASSRYDRERGYTF
NA | TRBJ2-6 | NA | TRBV10-3 | TGTGCCACCCGGGAGTCTGGGGCCAACGTCCTGACTTTC | CATRESGANVLTF
NA | TRBJ2-2 | once | TRBV18 | TGTGCCAGCTCACCACAGGGGATGGACACCGGGGAGCTGTTTTTT | CASSPQGMDTGELFF
NA | TRBJ1-1 | NA | TRBV7-6 | TGTGCCAGCAGCTTCACACTGAACACTGAAGCTTTCTTT | CASSFTLNTEAFF
TRBD1 | TRBJ1-5 | NA | TRBV5-8 | TGTGCCAGCAGCTTCACAGGGGTCTCAATATTTAACAATCAGCCCCAGCATTTT | CASSFTGVSIFNNQPQHF
NA | TRBJ1-2 | NA | TRBV21-1 | TGTGCCAGCAGCAAAAGAGCCCCGGGCTATGGCTACACCTTC | CASSKRAPGYGYTF
TRBD2 | TRBJ2-3 | NA | TRBV7-2 | TGTGCCAGCTATTTGGCGGGGGGAGATACGCAGTATTTT | CASYLAGGDTQYF
NA | TRBJ1-2 | NA | TRBV6-6 | TGTGCCAGCAGTGGCGAGGTCTATGGCTACACCTTC | CASSGEVYGYTF
TRBD1 | TRBJ1-2 | NA | TRBV7-3 | TGTGCCAGCAGCCTGGTACCGGGACAGGGGTCGGGCGGCTACACCTTC | CASSLVPGQGSGGYTF
NA | TRBJ2-7 | NA | TRBV12-5 | TGTGCTAGTGGTTTGGGCCGGGAGCAGTACTTC | CASGLGREQYF
NA | TRBJ1-6 | few | TRBV6-5 | TGTGCCAGCAGTTACTTCTACAGGGAGAATTCACCCCTCCACTTT | CASSYFYRENSPLHF
TRBD1 | TRBJ2-5 | NA | TRBV10-2 | TGCGCCAGCAGTTACCCGGGACAGGGGCGAGAGACCCAGTACTTC | CASSYPGQGRETQYF
NA | TRBJ2-5 | NA | TRBV30 | TGTGCCTGGAGCCCAGACTCGGAGACCCAGTACTTC | CAWSPDSETQYF
NA | TRBJ1-1 | NA | TRBV18 | TGTGCCAGCTCACCGTGGGTCCGGGGGGGGAGGACTGAAGCTTTCTTT | CASSPWVRGGRTEAFF
NA | TRBJ2-1 | NA | TRBV6-6 | TGTGCCAGCAGACTACAAGGCTCCTACAATGAGCAGTTCTTC | CASRLQGSYNEQFF
NA | TRBJ1-1 | few | TRBV7-9 | TGTGCCAGCAGCTTAGAGGCCCGGGGAGCTTTCTTT | CASSLEARGAFF
TRBD1 | TRBJ2-1 | once | TRBV27 | TGTGCCAGCAGCGGACAGGGGACCTACAATGAGCAGTTCTTC | CASSGQGTYNEQFF
TRBD1 | TRBJ1-3 | NA | TRBV10-3 | TGTGCCATCAGTGAACAGGGGGCAAGAAACACCATATATTTT | CAISEQGARNTIYF
NA | TRBJ2-5 | NA | TRBV5-6 | TGTGCCAGCAGCTTGTTAGTACAAGAGACCCAGTACTTC | CASSLLVQETQYF
TRBD2 | TRBJ2-7 | once | TRBV5-4 | TGTGCCAGCAGCAGACTAGCGGGGGGGACAAACTACGAGCAGTACTTC | CASSRLAGGTNYEQYF